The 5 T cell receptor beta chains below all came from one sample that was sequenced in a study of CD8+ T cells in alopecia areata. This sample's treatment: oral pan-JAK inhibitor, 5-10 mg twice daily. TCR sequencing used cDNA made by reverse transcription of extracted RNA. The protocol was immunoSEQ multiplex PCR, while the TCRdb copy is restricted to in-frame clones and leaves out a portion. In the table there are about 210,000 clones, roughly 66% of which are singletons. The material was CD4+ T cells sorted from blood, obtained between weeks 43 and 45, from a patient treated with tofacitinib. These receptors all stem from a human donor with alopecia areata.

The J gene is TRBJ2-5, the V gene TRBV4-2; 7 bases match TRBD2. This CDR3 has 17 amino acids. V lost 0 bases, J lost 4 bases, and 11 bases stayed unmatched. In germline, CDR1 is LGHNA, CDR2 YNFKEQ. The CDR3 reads CASSQDLAIGGRETQYF. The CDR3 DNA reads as TGTGCCAGCAGCCAAGATCTAGCTATCGGCGGGAGAGAGACCCAGTACTTC.

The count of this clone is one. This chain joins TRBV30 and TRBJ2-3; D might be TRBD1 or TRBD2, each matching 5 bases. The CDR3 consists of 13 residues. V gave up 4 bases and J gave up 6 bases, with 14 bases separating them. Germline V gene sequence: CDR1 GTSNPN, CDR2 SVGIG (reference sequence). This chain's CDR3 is CAWTILGEDTQYF. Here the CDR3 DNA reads TGTGCCTGGACCATATTAGGGGAGGATACGCAGTATTTT. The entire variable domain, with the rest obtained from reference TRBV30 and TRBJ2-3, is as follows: SQTIHQWPATLVQPVGSPLSLECTVEGTSNPNLYWYRQAAGRGLQLLFYSVGIGQISSEVPQNLSASRPQDRQFILSSKKLLLSDSGFYLCAWTILGEDTQYFGPGTRLTVL.

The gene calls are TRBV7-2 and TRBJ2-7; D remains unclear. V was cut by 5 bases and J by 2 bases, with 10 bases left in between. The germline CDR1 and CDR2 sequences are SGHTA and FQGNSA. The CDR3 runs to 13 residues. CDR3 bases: TGTGCCAGCAGCCCCCGAAATACCTACGAGCAGTACTTC. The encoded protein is CASSPRNTYEQYF.

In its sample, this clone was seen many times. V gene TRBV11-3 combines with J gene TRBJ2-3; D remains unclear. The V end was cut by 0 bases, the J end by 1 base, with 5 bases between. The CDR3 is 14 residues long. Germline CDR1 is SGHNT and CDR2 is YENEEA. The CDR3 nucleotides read TGTGCCAGCAGCTTAGATTTGGGCACAGATACGCAGTATTTT. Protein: CASSLDLGTDTQYF.

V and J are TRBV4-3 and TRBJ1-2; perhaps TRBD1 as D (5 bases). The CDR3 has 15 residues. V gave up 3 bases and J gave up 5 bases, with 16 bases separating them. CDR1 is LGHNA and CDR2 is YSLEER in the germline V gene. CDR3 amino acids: CASSHRTVGEYGYTF. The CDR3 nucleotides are TGCGCCAGCAGCCACCGGACGGTAGGGGAGTATGGCTACACCTTC.